Listed below are T cell receptor beta chains from one sample, sequenced in a study of blood T cell repertoires in COVID-19. Generated by immunoSEQ multiplex PCR, the TCRdb table keeps only in-frame clones and is missing some. The table lists almost 200,000 clones, about 90% of them singletons. The material sequenced was peripheral blood. These receptors all stem from a woman in her 70s with acute or convalescent COVID-19. The CDR3 runs from the conserved cysteine through the conserved F or W. The order of the fields is J gene, clone size, V gene, D gene, CDR3 protein, CDR3 DNA. The D gene is left open where the match is weak. Clone size appears in some rows only: once, few, many, or a class for an expanded clone.

J: TRBJ1-5; size: -; V: TRBV7-2; D: -; CDR3: CASSRERIQPQHF; DNA: TGTGCCAGCAGCCGTGAGAGGATTCAGCCCCAGCATTTT
J: TRBJ1-3; size: -; V: TRBV5-1; D: TRBD1; CDR3: CASSRDRANSGNTIYF; DNA: TGCGCCAGCAGCCGGGACAGGGCTAACTCTGGAAACACCATATATTTT
J: TRBJ1-2; size: -; V: TRBV7-2; D: TRBD1; CDR3: CASSTGQGFGYTF; DNA: TGTGCCAGCAGCACGGGACAGGGGTTCGGCTACACCTTC
J: TRBJ1-3; size: -; V: TRBV4-1; D: TRBD1; CDR3: CASSQKLVGTGPRGFSGNTIYF; DNA: TGCGCCAGCAGCCAGAAGCTGGTGGGGACAGGGCCCCGAGGTTTCTCTGGAAACACCATATATTTT
J: TRBJ1-6; size: -; V: TRBV4-2; D: TRBD1; CDR3: CASSQGTGGAEVNSPLHF; DNA: TGTGCCAGCAGCCAAGGGACAGGGGGCGCCGAGGTTAATTCACCCCTCCACTTT
J: TRBJ1-4; size: -; V: TRBV5-1; D: -; CDR3: CASGLTNEKLFF; DNA: TGCGCCAGCGGACTGACGAATGAAAAACTGTTTTTT
J: TRBJ1-5; size: -; V: TRBV28; D: -; CDR3: CASSPPNRPQHF; DNA: TGTGCCAGCAGTCCCCCTAACAGACCCCAGCATTTT
J: TRBJ2-4; size: -; V: TRBV6-2/TRBV6-3; D: TRBD2; CDR3: CASSPKLAGGSIAKNIQYF; DNA: TGTGCCAGCAGCCCGAAACTAGCGGGAGGATCAATAGCCAAAAACATTCAGTACTTC
J: TRBJ2-1; size: once; V: TRBV28; D: TRBD1; CDR3: CASSSGGATIF; DNA: TGTGCCAGCAGTTCAGGGGGCGCGACGATCTTC
J: TRBJ2-5; size: -; V: TRBV11-2; D: TRBD2; CDR3: CASSLALAGGQETQYF; DNA: TGTGCCAGCAGCTTAGCACTAGCGGGGGGACAAGAGACCCAGTACTTC
J: TRBJ2-3; size: -; V: TRBV4-3; D: -; CDR3: CASSQDQVVTDTQYF; DNA: TGCGCCAGCAGCCAAGATCAGGTCGTCACAGATACGCAGTATTTT
J: TRBJ1-5; size: -; V: TRBV10-2; D: -; CDR3: CASSEQDYSNQPQHF; DNA: TGCGCCAGCAGCGAACAGGATTATAGCAATCAGCCCCAGCATTTT
J: TRBJ1-2; size: -; V: TRBV29-1; D: TRBD1; CDR3: CSVYRGNYGYTF; DNA: TGCAGCGTCTACAGGGGTAACTATGGCTACACCTTC
J: TRBJ1-2; size: -; V: TRBV3-1/TRBV3-2; D: -; CDR3: CASSHRDSSQGGYTF; DNA: TGTGCCAGCAGCCATCGGGACTCCTCTCAGGGCGGCTACACCTTC
J: TRBJ2-1; size: once; V: TRBV19; D: TRBD2; CDR3: CAGSGGAYNEQFF; DNA: TGTGCCGGAAGCGGGGGGGCCTACAATGAGCAGTTCTTC
J: TRBJ1-5; size: -; V: TRBV2; D: -; CDR3: CASSDARAQPQHF; DNA: TGTGCCAGCAGTGATGCAAGAGCTCAGCCCCAGCATTTT
J: TRBJ2-4; size: -; V: TRBV12-5; D: -; CDR3: CASGFSTGPAYF; DNA: TGTGCTAGTGGTTTCTCGACAGGTCCGGCGTACTTC
J: TRBJ1-5; size: -; V: TRBV7-2; D: TRBD1; CDR3: CASSLRQGEHQPQHF; DNA: TGTGCCAGCAGCTTAAGGCAGGGGGAACATCAGCCCCAGCATTTT
J: TRBJ2-7; size: -; V: TRBV6-2/TRBV6-3; D: -; CDR3: CASSYSGGPSREQYF; DNA: TGTGCCAGCAGCTATTCCGGGGGGCCTTCTCGGGAGCAGTACTTC
J: TRBJ2-7; size: -; V: TRBV18; D: TRBD2; CDR3: CASSPGLAWAYEQYF; DNA: TGTGCCAGCTCACCGGGACTAGCGTGGGCCTACGAGCAGTACTTC
J: TRBJ1-1; size: -; V: TRBV7-9; D: -; CDR3: CASSYRGQNTEAFF; DNA: TGTGCCAGCAGCTATCGAGGGCAGAACACTGAAGCTTTCTTT
J: TRBJ1-1; size: -; V: TRBV6-5; D: TRBD1; CDR3: CASSSGTGGWNTEAFF; DNA: TGTGCCAGCAGTTCCGGGACAGGGGGCTGGAACACTGAAGCTTTCTTT
J: TRBJ2-1; size: -; V: TRBV6-6; D: -; CDR3: CASSWENSGNEQFF; DNA: TGTGCCAGCAGTTGGGAGAATAGCGGCAATGAGCAGTTCTTC
J: TRBJ2-5; size: -; V: TRBV6-5; D: TRBD1; CDR3: CASSYSRTGGETQYF; DNA: TGTGCCAGCAGTTACTCCCGGACAGGGGGAGAGACCCAGTACTTC
J: TRBJ1-3; size: -; V: TRBV7-9; D: -; CDR3: CASSSVGAGNTIYF; DNA: TGTGCCAGCAGCTCCGTGGGGGCAGGAAACACCATATATTTT
J: TRBJ1-6; size: -; V: TRBV18; D: TRBD1; CDR3: CASSRDRGDSPLHF; DNA: TGTGCCAGCTCCCGGGACAGGGGAGATTCACCCCTCCACTTT
J: TRBJ1-4; size: -; V: TRBV5-1; D: -; CDR3: CASSHRQASFGEKLFF; DNA: TGCGCCAGCAGCCACCGACAGGCGTCCTTTGGGGAAAAACTGTTTTTT
J: TRBJ2-1; size: -; V: TRBV19; D: TRBD2; CDR3: CASSTGLVEQFF; DNA: TGTGCCAGTAGTACCGGACTAGTTGAGCAGTTCTTC
J: TRBJ1-2; size: -; V: TRBV6-6; D: TRBD1; CDR3: CASMLGQGIYGYTF; DNA: TGTGCCAGCATGTTGGGACAGGGAATTTATGGCTACACCTTC
J: TRBJ2-2; size: -; V: TRBV6-4; D: -; CDR3: CASSESGVPTGELFF; DNA: TGTGCCAGCAGTGAGTCCGGGGTTCCGACCGGGGAGCTGTTTTTT
J: TRBJ1-1; size: -; V: TRBV11-2; D: -; CDR3: CASSLGYSSTEAFF; DNA: TGTGCCAGCAGCTTGGGCTACAGTTCCACTGAAGCTTTCTTT
J: TRBJ1-5; size: -; V: TRBV6-6; D: -; CDR3: CASSRDGYQPQHF; DNA: TGTGCCAGCAGCCGCGACGGGTATCAGCCCCAGCATTTT
J: TRBJ1-4; size: -; V: TRBV3-1/TRBV3-2; D: -; CDR3: CASSLNPGGGEKLFF; DNA: TGTGCCAGCAGCTTAAACCCTGGGGGCGGTGAAAAACTGTTTTTT
J: TRBJ1-6; size: -; V: TRBV7-2; D: -; CDR3: CASSPGAGKGSYNSPLHF; DNA: TGTGCCAGCAGCCCGGGTGCGGGGAAGGGCTCCTATAATTCACCCCTCCACTTT
J: TRBJ1-5; size: -; V: TRBV24-1; D: TRBD1; CDR3: CATSDAQGWQPQHF; DNA: TGTGCCACCAGTGACGCACAGGGGTGGCAGCCCCAGCATTTT
J: TRBJ1-1; size: -; V: TRBV18; D: TRBD1; CDR3: CASSPDRDRSTEAFF; DNA: TGTGCCAGCTCACCCGACCGGGACAGGAGCACTGAAGCTTTCTTT
J: TRBJ2-1; size: -; V: TRBV25-1; D: TRBD2; CDR3: CASSDPTSGRFNEQFF; DNA: TGTGCCAGCAGTGACCCAACTAGCGGGAGGTTTAATGAGCAGTTCTTC
J: TRBJ2-3; size: -; V: TRBV6-4; D: TRBD2; CDR3: CASSPLAGDTDTQYF; DNA: TGTGCCAGCAGTCCCCTAGCGGGGGACACAGATACGCAGTATTTT
J: TRBJ1-1; size: -; V: TRBV4-2; D: -; CDR3: CASSLGGAAGTEAFF; DNA: TGTGCCAGCAGCCTTGGAGGGGCGGCGGGGACTGAAGCTTTCTTT